These T cell receptor beta chains were read from a single sample in a study of cytomegalovirus exposure and HLA in healthy donors. Clones were sequenced by immunoSEQ multiplex PCR, and TCRdb holds only the in-frame ones, with some missing. The repertoire holds about 120,000 clones, with about four fifths as singletons. Sequenced sample: PBMCs. Receptors were obtained from a female donor in good health and CMV-seropositive. CDR3s include the opening cysteine and the closing phenylalanine or tryptophan. Each record gives: clone size, D gene, J gene, V gene, CDR3 protein, CDR3 DNA. D genes are given only for firm matches. Rows may omit the clone size; those that give it use once, few, many or a size class.

few TRBD2 TRBJ2-5 TRBV29-1 CSAGLAGGRETQYF TGCAGCGCAGGACTAGCGGGGGGGAGGGAGACCCAGTACTTC
- - TRBJ1-2 TRBV30 CAWSVRVGYTF TGTGCCTGGAGTGTCAGGGTCGGCTACACCTTC
- TRBD1 TRBJ2-7 TRBV5-1 CASSLGGYGTGQLEQYF TGCGCCAGCAGCTTAGGGGGATATGGGACAGGGCAACTCGAGCAGTACTTC
- TRBD2 TRBJ2-7 TRBV11-2 CASSYRTSGGPIYEQYF TGTGCCAGCAGCTATAGGACTAGCGGGGGACCCATATACGAGCAGTACTTC
- TRBD1 TRBJ1-2 TRBV28 CASRPPGQGFYGYTF TGTGCCAGCCGCCCTCCGGGACAGGGGTTCTATGGCTACACCTTC
- TRBD1 TRBJ2-7 TRBV14 CASSQTGAGEQYF TGTGCCAGCAGCCAGACAGGGGCGGGGGAGCAGTACTTC
- TRBD2 TRBJ2-5 TRBV5-4 CASSSSGTSGGWETQYF TGTGCCAGCAGCTCCTCCGGGACTAGCGGGGGGTGGGAGACCCAGTACTTC
- TRBD1 TRBJ1-6 TRBV5-1 CASSAGQGAGDSPLHF TGCGCCAGCAGCGCGGGACAGGGGGCGGGTGATTCACCCCTCCACTTT
- - TRBJ1-2 TRBV10-3 CAISDIFGEGYGYTF TGTGCCATCAGTGATATTTTTGGGGAGGGTTATGGCTACACCTTC
- TRBD2 TRBJ2-3 TRBV6-1 CASSEYGGGTDTQYF TGTGCCAGCAGTGAATACGGCGGGGGAACAGATACGCAGTATTTT
- - TRBJ1-4 TRBV4-1 CASSQVRGKAEKLFF TGCGCCAGCAGCCAAGTAAGGGGGAAGGCTGAAAAACTGTTTTTT